The entry below describes one T cell receptor (beta chain). This clone's antigen is unknown. Base qualities are not provided; no much larger clone lies one nucleotide away. The CDR3 regions of human TCRbeta chains were analyzed by immunosequencing. As for the original processing: TCRs in the repertoires were compared against a reference library of SARS-CoV-2-specific TCRs that had been generated with the MIRA antigen-specificity platform. Breadth was defined as the fraction of unique TCRs that were SARS-CoV-2-associated, and depth was defined as the fraction of total T cells that were SARS-CoV-2-associated. Using the MIRA data, each spike-specific TCR was assigned both to the spike region to which the TCR was reactive and to a CD4 or CD8 class. Log10-transformed breadth and depth values were compared by one-way ANOVA with Sidak's multiple comparisons tests. The table was pulled from immuneACCESS by TCRdb, which kept in-frame rearrangements only. Such tables lose some clones; where checked, under half of the loss comes from unresolved V genes, and the rest has no known cause. D and trimming come from the DNA, and the V and J calls and clone size come from that table. This sample has 140,000 or so clones in its table, and about 90% of those were observed once. About 7.5% of the sample belongs to the ten largest clones.

The time point label of this sample denotes: about 28 days (+/-7) after the second vaccine dose. The sample's treatment or condition label, decoded: meningococcal conjugate vaccine given as trial control. Samples from vaccinated people were obtained from the UK trials COV001 and COV002, which included a single-blind randomized controlled phase 2/3 trial of AZD1222 (ChAdOx1 nCoV-19) in healthy adults. For TCRbeta chain sequencing, PBMC samples from trial participants were taken at day 0 and at day 28 after the second dose. The sample comes from a study of T cell responses to AZD1222 COVID-19 vaccine (dated by TCRdb to about 2021). For the study in its entirety: A total of 233 trial participants underwent TCR sequencing, of whom around 210 had received two doses of AZD1222 and about 26 had received two doses of the MenACWY control vaccine. Trial participants were enrolled by age into subgroups of 18-55, 56-69 and 70-plus years, and around 150, 29 and 61 TCR-sequenced participants, respectively, were included in these subgroups. General study outcomes and caveats: Most participants were white British and females outnumbered males, and the authors suggested that clonal diversity may have been underestimated. A significant rise in spike-specific TCR breadth and depth was observed after two AZD1222 doses relative to day 0 and relative to MenACWY recipients. Conclusions about previously exposed vaccinees are limited, since just 5 or 6 AZD1222 recipients were seropositive for SARS-CoV-2 at baseline. Vaccine-associated CD4 TCRs spanned the whole spike protein, with dominant responses in regions 160-218 and 743-854. The 56-69-year group was small, and its depth increase did not reach significance, likely because of low power. Epitopes outside the regions mutated in the B.1.351 and B.1.1.7 variants were reportedly recognized by nearly half of the unique spike-specific TCRs. Because no day 14 peak-response samples were available, repertoires were characterized only after the peak T cell response.

The CDR3 goes from the cysteine to the phenylalanine over 16 residues. Kept here is only the CDR3 DNA, which spans 48 bases and is read in frame from base 1. According to the germline V gene, CDR1 reads KGHSH and CDR2 reads LQKENI. Unmatched junction bases come to 8, with V trimmed by 6 bases and J by 0 bases. The TCR was taken from an adult who received the MenACWY meningococcal vaccine as a control. The starting material was peripheral blood, obtained 28 days after the second dose of the MenACWY control vaccine. Here the chain combines TRBV18 and TRBJ1-5, with 7 middle bases fitting TRBD1. The sequenced DNA is TGTGCCAGCTCCCCCGGGACAGTCTATAGCAATCAGCCCCAGCATTTT. It codes for CASSPGTVYSNQPQHF.